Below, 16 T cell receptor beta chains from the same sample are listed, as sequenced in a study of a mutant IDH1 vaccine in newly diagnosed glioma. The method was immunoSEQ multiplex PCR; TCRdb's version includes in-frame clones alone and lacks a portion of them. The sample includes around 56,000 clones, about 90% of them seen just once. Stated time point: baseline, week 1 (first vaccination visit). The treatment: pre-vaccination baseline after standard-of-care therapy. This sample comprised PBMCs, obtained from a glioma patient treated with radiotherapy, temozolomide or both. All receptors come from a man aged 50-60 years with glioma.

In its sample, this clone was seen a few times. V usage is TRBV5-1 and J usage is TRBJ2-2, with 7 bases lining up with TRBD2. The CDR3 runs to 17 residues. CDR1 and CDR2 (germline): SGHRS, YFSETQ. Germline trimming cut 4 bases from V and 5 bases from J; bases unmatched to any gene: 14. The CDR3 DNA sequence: TGCGCCAGCAGCCTAGGCGGGGGAGGACTTAAGACCGGGGAGCTGTTTTTT. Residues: CASSLGGGGLKTGELFF.

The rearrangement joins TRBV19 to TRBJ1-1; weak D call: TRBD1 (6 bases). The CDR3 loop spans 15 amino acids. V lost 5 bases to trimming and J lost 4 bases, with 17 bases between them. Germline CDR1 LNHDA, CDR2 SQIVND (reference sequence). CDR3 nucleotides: TGTGCCAGTAGTTCCTCTACAGGGTCGGGCACTGAAGCTTTCTTT. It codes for CASSSSTGSGTEAFF.

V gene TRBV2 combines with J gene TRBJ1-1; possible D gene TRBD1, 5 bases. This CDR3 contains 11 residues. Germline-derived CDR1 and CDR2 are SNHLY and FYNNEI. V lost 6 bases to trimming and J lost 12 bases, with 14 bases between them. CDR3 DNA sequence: TGTGCCAGCAGGACCCGGGACCGAACTTTCTTT. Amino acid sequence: CASRTRDRTFF.

CDR3 sequence: CASSQRGQANYGYTF. CDR3 bases: TGTGCCAGCAGCCAACGGGGGCAGGCGAACTATGGCTACACCTTC. This rearrangement joins TRBV5-5 to TRBJ1-2; maybe TRBD1 (6 bases). The CDR3 has 15 amino acids. CDR1 SGHKS and CDR2 YYEKEE come from the germline V gene (reference sequence). Trimming pared 4 bases from V and 2 bases from J, leaving 15 bases between.

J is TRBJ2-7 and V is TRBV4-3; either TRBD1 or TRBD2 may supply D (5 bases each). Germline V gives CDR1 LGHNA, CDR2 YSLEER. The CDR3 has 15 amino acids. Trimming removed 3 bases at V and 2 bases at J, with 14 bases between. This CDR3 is CASSHLPGRAYEQYF. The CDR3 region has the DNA TGCGCCAGCAGCCACCTCCCGGGGCGAGCCTACGAGCAGTACTTC.

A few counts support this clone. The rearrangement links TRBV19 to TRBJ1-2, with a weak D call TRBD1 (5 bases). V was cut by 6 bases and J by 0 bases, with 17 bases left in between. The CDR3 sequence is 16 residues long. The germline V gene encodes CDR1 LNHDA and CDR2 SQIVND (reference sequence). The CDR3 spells CASSTRQPLANYGYTF. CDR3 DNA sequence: TGTGCCAGTAGCACGAGACAGCCGTTAGCTAACTATGGCTACACCTTC.

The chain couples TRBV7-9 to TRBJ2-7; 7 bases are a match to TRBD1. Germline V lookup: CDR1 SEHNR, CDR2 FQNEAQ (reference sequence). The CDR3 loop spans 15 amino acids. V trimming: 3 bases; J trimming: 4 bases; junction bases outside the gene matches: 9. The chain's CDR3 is CASSFGDRVGYEQYF. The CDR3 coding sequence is TGTGCCAGCAGCTTCGGAGACAGGGTAGGTTACGAGCAGTACTTC.

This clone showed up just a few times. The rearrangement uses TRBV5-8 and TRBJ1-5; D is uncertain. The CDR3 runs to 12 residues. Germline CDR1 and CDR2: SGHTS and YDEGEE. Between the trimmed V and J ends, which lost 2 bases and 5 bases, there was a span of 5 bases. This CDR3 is CASSLLDQPQHF. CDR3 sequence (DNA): TGTGCCAGCAGCTTACTGGATCAGCCCCAGCATTTT.

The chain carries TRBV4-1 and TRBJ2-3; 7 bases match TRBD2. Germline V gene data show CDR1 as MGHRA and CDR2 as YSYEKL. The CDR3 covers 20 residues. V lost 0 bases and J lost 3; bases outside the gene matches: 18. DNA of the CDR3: TGCGCCAGCAGCCAAGAAAGAGGCCGAGGCGGGAGAGGGCGGACAGATACGCAGTATTTT. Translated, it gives CASSQERGRGGRGRTDTQYF.

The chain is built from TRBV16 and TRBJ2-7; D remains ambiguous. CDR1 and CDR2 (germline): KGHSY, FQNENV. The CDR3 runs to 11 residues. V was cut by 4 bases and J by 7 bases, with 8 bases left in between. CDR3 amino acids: CASSPLGEQYF. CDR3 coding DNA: TGTGCCAGCAGCCCCTTAGGTGAGCAGTACTTC.

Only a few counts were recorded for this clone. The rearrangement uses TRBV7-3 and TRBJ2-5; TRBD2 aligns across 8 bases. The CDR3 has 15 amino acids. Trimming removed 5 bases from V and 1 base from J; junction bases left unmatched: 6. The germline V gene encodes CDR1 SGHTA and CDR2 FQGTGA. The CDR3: CASSPLAGIQETQYF. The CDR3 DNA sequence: TGTGCCAGCAGCCCGTTAGCGGGGATCCAAGAGACCCAGTACTTC.

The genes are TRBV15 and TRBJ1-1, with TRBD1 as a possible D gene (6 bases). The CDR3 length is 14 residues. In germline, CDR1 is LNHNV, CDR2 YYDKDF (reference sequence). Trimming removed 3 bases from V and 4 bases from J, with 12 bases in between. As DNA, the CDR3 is TGTGCCACCAGCAGGACAGGTCAGGGCACTGAAGCTTTCTTT. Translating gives CATSRTGQGTEAFF.

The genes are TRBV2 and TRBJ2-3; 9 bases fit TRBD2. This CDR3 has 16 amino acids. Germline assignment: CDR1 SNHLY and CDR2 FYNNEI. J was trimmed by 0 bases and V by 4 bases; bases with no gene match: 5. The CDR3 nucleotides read TGTGCCAGCAGTGCGCTAGCGGGGTCTAGCACAGATACGCAGTATTTT. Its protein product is CASSALAGSSTDTQYF.

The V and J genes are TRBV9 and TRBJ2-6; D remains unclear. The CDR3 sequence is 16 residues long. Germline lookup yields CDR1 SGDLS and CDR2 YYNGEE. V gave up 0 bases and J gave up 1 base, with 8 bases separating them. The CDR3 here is CASSVGSRSGANVLTF. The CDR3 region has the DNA TGTGCCAGCAGCGTAGGGAGCCGGTCTGGGGCCAACGTCCTGACTTTC. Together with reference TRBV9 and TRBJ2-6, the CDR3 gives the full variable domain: DSGVTQTPKHLITATGQRVTLRCSPRSGDLSVYWYQQSLDQGLQFLIQYYNGEERAKGNILERFSAQQFPDLHSELNLSSLELGDSALYFCASSVGSRSGANVLTFGAGSRLTVL.

CDR3 DNA sequence: TGTGCCAGCAGTCGAGGACAAAATAGCAATCAGCCCCAGCATTTT. Translated, it gives CASSRGQNSNQPQHF. The chain uses TRBV2 and TRBJ1-5; weak D call: TRBD1 (5 bases). V lost 5 bases, J lost 0 bases, and 11 bases lay in between. The CDR3 extends over 15 amino acids. Germline loops: CDR1 SNHLY, CDR2 FYNNEI.

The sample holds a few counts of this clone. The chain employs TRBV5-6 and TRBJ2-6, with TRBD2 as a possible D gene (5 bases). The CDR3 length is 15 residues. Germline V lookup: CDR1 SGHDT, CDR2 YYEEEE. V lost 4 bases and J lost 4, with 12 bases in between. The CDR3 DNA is TGTGCCAGCAGCCTGCGGAGGTGGGGGGCCAACGTCCTGACTTTC. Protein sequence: CASSLRRWGANVLTF. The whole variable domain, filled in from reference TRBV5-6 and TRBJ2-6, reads DAGVTQSPTHLIKTRGQQVTLRCSPKSGHDTVSWYQQALGQGPQFIFQYYEEEERQRGNFPDRFSGHQFPNYSSELNVNALLLGDSALYLCASSLRRWGANVLTFGAGSRLTVL.